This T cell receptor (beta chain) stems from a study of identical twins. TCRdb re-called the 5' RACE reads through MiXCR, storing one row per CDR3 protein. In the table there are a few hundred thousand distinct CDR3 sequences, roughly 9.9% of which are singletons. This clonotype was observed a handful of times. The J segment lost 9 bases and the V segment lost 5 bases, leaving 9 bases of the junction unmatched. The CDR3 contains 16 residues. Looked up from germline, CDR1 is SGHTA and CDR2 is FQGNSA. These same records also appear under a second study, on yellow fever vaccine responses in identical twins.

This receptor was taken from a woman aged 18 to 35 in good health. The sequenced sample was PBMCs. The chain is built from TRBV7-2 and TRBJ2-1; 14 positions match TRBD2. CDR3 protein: CASSPQGLAGEGEQFF. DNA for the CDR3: TGTGCCAGCAGCCCACAGGGACTAGCGGGAGAAGGTGAGCAGTTCTTC.